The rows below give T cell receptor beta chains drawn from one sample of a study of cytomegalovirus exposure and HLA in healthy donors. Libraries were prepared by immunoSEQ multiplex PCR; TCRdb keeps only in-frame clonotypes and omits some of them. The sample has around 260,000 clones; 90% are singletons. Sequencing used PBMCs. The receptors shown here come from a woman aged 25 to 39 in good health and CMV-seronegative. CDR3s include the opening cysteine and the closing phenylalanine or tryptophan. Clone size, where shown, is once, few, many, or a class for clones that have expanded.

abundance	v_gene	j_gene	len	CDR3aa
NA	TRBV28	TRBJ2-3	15	CAVEPGGLASDTQYF
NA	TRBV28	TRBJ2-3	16	CASSSGTSGGTDTQYF
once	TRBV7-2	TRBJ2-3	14	CASSLGLGQNTQYF
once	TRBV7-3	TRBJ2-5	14	CASSPDGIMETQYF
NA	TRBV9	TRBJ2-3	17	CASSSAPGTSGADTQYF
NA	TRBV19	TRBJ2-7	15	CASSIVGQGSYEQYF
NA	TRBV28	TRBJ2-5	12	CASRGRKETQYF
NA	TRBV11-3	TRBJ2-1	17	CASSRRAGASSYNEQFF
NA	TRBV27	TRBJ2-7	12	CASSPFGDEQYF
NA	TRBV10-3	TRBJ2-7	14	CAIRPGTGAMVQYF
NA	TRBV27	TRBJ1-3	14	CASSPWTDGNTIYF
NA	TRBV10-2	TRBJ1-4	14	CASRLGTGVEKLFF
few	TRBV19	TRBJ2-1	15	CASSIGGRAGNEQFF
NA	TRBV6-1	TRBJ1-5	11	CASGTGQPQHF
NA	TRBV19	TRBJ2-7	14	CASTPGQGAYEQYF
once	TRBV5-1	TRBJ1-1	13	CASSWDRVSEAFF
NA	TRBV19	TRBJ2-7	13	CASSPGQGHEQYF
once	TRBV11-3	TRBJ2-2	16	CASSLEARGGTGELFF
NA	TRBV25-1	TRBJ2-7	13	CASSGRVAYEQYF
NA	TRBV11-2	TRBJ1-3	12	CASSQALNTIYF
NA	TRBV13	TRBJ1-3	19	CASSFSSALVESSGNTIYF
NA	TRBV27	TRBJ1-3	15	CASRAGGSSGNTIYF
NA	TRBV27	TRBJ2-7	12	CASRNGAYEQYF
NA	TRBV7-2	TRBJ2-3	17	CASSLVGGGFSTDTQYF
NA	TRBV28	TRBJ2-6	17	CASTTLGQRAGANVLTF
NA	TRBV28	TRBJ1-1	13	CASSFPENTEAFF
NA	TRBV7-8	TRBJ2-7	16	CASSLGPSVGAYEQYF
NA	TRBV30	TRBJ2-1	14	CAWSPGDSYNEQFF
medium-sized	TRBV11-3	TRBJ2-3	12	CASSFLKTTQYF
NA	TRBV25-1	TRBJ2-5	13	CASRTVGAETQYF
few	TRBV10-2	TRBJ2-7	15	CASSETIASSYEQYF
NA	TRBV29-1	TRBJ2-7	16	CSVDIADQTHSYEQYF
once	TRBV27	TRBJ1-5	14	CASSPTVRNQPQHF
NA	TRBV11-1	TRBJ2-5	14	CASSLEGARKTQYF
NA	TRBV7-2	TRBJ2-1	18	CASSSDGLAGGSYNEQFF
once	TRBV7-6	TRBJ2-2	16	CASSLPRGRDTGELFF
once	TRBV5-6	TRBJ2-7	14	CASSLMLASYEQYF
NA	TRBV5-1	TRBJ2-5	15	CASSFMGSGQETQYF
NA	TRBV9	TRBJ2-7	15	CASSEGQGAGYEQYF
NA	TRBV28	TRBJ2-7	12	CASSLLGVEQYF